This TCR beta chain was captured in a study of OX40 agonist ivuxolimab in advanced cancers. Broader study findings: The average count of expanded clones was higher among CD8+ T cells than among CD4+. At doses 0.1 to 3.0 mg/kg, CD4+ and CD8+ clones expanded.

Sequenced by immunoSEQ multiplex PCR; TCRdb stores in-frame clones only, minus some. Among around 62,000 clones, 89% were seen once, and the ten largest hold 12%. As to this clone: No antigen is known for it.

The ends were cut back, 2 bases at V and 7 bases at J, with 17 bases in the middle. Germline assignment: CDR1 MNHNY and CDR2 SVGAGI (reference sequence). The CDR3 spans 15 residues. The sequenced sample was CD4+ or CD8+ T cells sorted from blood, obtained in a trial of the OX40 agonist ivuxolimab. The V gene is TRBV6-6, the J gene TRBJ1-1; D is unresolved. This clonotype was obtained from an adult with an advanced solid tumor such as melanoma, head and neck, liver or kidney cancer. CDR3 protein: CASSYPPAGLDEAFF. CDR3 coding DNA: TGTGCCAGCAGTTACCCTCCGGCAGGTTTGGATGAAGCTTTCTTT.